The 13 T cell receptor beta chains listed next were all sequenced from one sample in a study of Graves' ophthalmopathy and Graves' hyperthyroidism. Transcripts of RNA were the source for amplifying TCR beta CDR3 regions. Following a first-round RT-PCR that used HTBI primers, a second-round multiplex PCR was carried out. In TCRdb, the multiplex PCR reads were re-called with MiXCR into one record per CDR3 protein. The data show 600,000 to 950,000 distinct CDR3 sequences, roughly two fifths seen once. The source material was peripheral blood. These receptors all come from an adult man with Graves' ophthalmopathy.

The V gene is TRBV2, the J gene TRBJ2-7; TRBD1 agrees at 8 bases. V shed 1 base and J 5 bases; nucleotides not matched to a gene: 7. The CDR3 extends over 15 amino acids. CDR1 and CDR2 from the germline V gene are SNHLY and FYNNEI. The DNA for the CDR3 is TGTGCCAGCAGTGAAGGGGGACAGGTGCTCAACGAGCAGTACTTC. Protein sequence: CASSEGGQVLNEQYF.

This rearrangement joins TRBV20-1 to TRBJ1-3; the match to TRBD1 covers 7 bases. CDR1 and CDR2 from the germline V gene are DFQATT and SNEGSKA (reference sequence). With 5 bases clipped from V and 4 bases from J, the junction kept 2 bases outside the gene matches. CDR3 length equals 12 residues. The CDR3 loop reads CSAGTEGNTIYF. The CDR3 DNA reads TGCAGTGCTGGGACAGAAGGAAACACCATATATTTT.

This clonotype was seen a handful of times. CDR3 region: CSARPYGQPEQYF. For the CDR3, the DNA is TGCAGTGCTAGACCCTATGGACAGCCGGAGCAGTACTTC. The gene calls are TRBV20-1 and TRBJ2-7; possible D gene TRBD1, 6 bases. CDR1 is DFQATT, CDR2 SNEGSKA, per germline (reference sequence). Trimming pared 2 bases from V and 7 bases from J, leaving 15 bases between. The CDR3 is made up of 13 amino acids.

The chain employs TRBV12-3 or TRBV12-4 and TRBJ1-2; tentatively, D is TRBD1 (5 bases). The V gene lost 7 bases and the J gene lost 8 bases, with 14 bases spanning the gap. The CDR3 runs 12 residues. For the CDR3, the DNA is TGTGCCAGCAACCGGGGACCGTGGGGCTACACCTTC. Translation: CASNRGPWGYTF.

There are many counts of this clonotype. At one of its ends the junction is not consistent with the germline gene, which may arise from a read error. The J gene is TRBJ1-5, the V gene TRBV24-1; D perhaps matches TRBD1 (5 bases). The CDR3 has 14 amino acids. The germline CDR1 and CDR2 sequences are KGHDR and SFDVKD. In nucleotides, the CDR3 is TGTGCCAGCAGTTACGAGGGGCTGGGGCAGCCCCAGCATTTT. This gives the protein CASSYEGLGQPQHF.

The chain joins TRBV4-1 to TRBJ2-7; D is undetermined. The germline V gene has CDR1 MGHRA and CDR2 YSYEKL. This CDR3 comprises 14 residues. The V end was cut by 1 base, the J end by 3 bases, with 10 bases between. CDR3 coding DNA: TGCGCCAGCAGCCAAGCAATAGGTAGCTACGAGCAGTACTTC. Protein: CASSQAIGSYEQYF.

This clonotype was seen ten or more times. This chain connects TRBV6-1 to TRBJ1-1; D is unclear. This CDR3 has 14 amino acids. Germline V lookup: CDR1 MNHNS, CDR2 SASEGT. V was cut by 5 bases and J by 4 bases, with 14 bases left in between. The CDR3 sequence is CASSTRNVGTEAFF. CDR3 coding DNA: TGTGCCAGCAGTACACGTAACGTAGGCACTGAAGCTTTCTTT.

This clonotype was found many times. This chain uses TRBV6-1 with TRBJ2-5; 9 bases match TRBD1. CDR1 is MNHNS, CDR2 SASEGT, per germline. This CDR3 region has 14 residues. V shed 4 bases, J shed 5 bases, and the junction held 5 bases outside the gene matches. CDR3 in amino acids: CASSATGGRETQYF. The CDR3 DNA reads TGTGCCAGCAGTGCGACAGGGGGTCGGGAGACCCAGTACTTC.

The chain uses TRBV7-3 and TRBJ2-7; TRBD1 matches at 9 bases. The trim removed 5 bases at V and 6 bases at J, leaving 11 bases unmatched. Germline V lookup: CDR1 SGHTA, CDR2 FQGTGA. The length of the CDR3 is 15 residues. CDR3 DNA: TGTGCCAGCAGCCCTTCTACGGGACAGGGTGGCGAGCAGTACTTC. Its protein product is CASSPSTGQGGEQYF.

In this sample, this clonotype turned up many times. The rearrangement uses TRBV20-1 and TRBJ2-5; 11 nucleotides align to TRBD2. V lost 1 base and J lost 5; bases outside the gene matches: 6. CDR1 is DFQATT and CDR2 is SNEGSKA in the germline V gene (reference sequence). The CDR3 contains 15 residues. The chain's CDR3 is CSARVAGGPRETQYF. The CDR3 DNA follows: TGCAGTGCTAGAGTAGCGGGGGGGCCTCGGGAGACCCAGTACTTC.

V and J are TRBV19 and TRBJ2-7; D perhaps matches TRBD2 (5 bases). Between the trimmed V and J ends, which lost 3 bases and 7 bases, there was a span of 16 bases. Germline lookup yields CDR1 LNHDA and CDR2 SQIVND (reference sequence). This CDR3 contains 14 residues. This chain's CDR3 is CASSMDRGSGEQYF. DNA of the CDR3: TGTGCCAGTAGTATGGACCGCGGGTCGGGAGAGCAGTACTTC.

This clonotype was recorded many times. The gene calls are TRBV5-1 and TRBJ1-4, with D maybe TRBD1 (5 bases). V lost 1 base and J 10 bases, leaving 14 bases between the germline ends. The CDR3 is 14 amino acids. Germline V CDR1 and CDR2: SGHRS, YFSETQ. In nucleotides, the CDR3 is TGCGCCAGCAGCTTGTTTCAGGGTCGCGGAAAACTGTTTTTT. Amino acid sequence: CASSLFQGRGKLFF.

The chain joins TRBV14 to TRBJ1-1; D may be TRBD1 (5 bases). Germline V lookup: CDR1 SGHDN, CDR2 FVKESK. CDR3 length: 12 residues. Trimming cost V 4 bases and J 9 bases, with 12 bases left between them. This CDR3 reads CASSPRAGKAFF. CDR3 in DNA: TGTGCCAGCAGCCCCCGGGCAGGGAAAGCTTTCTTT. Filled out from reference TRBV14 and TRBJ1-1, the complete variable domain reads EAGVTQFPSHSVIEKGQTVTLRCDPISGHDNLYWYRRVMGKEIKFLLHFVKESKQDESGMPNNRFLAERTGGTYSTLKVQPAELEDSGVYFCASSPRAGKAFFGQGTRLTVV.